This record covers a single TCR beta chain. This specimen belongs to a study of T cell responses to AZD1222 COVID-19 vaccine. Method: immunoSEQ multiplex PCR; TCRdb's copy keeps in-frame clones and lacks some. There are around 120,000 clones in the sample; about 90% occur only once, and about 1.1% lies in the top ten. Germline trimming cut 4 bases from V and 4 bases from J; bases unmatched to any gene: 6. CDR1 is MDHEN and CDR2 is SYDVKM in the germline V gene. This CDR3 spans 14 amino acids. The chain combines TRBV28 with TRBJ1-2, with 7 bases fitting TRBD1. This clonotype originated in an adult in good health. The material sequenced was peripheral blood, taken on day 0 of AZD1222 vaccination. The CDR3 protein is CASSSAGQAYGYTF. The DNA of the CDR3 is TGTGCCAGCAGTTCAGCCGGACAGGCCTATGGCTACACCTTC.